This T cell receptor (beta chain) was found in a study of T cell responses to AZD1222 COVID-19 vaccine (TCRdb year 2021). General notes on the study: TCR sequencing covered some 240 trial participants: some 210 given two doses of AZD1222 and 26 given two doses of MenACWY control vaccine. Trial participants were enrolled into age subgroups of 18-55, 56-69 and 70-plus years, which contained roughly 140, 27 and 60 TCR-sequenced participants, respectively.

V was cut back by 3 bases and J by 8 bases, leaving a gap of 11 bases between them. CDR1 and CDR2 (LNHDA, SQIVND) derive from the germline V gene (reference sequence). The CDR3 runs 13 amino acids, cysteine and phenylalanine included. CDR3 DNA is the only sequence kept; it has 39 bases, read in frame from the first base. Paper-wide results and their limitations: Participants were mostly white British, with more females than males. The authors suggested clonal diversity may have been underestimated. After two AZD1222 doses, both the breadth and the depth of spike-specific TCRs were significantly higher than at day 0 and than in MenACWY recipients. Reportedly, almost half of the unique spike-specific TCRs recognized epitopes lying outside the regions that are mutated in the B.1.351 and B.1.1.7 variants. The 56-69-year group was small, and its depth increase did not reach significance, likely because of low power. Conclusions about previously exposed vaccinees are limited, since just six AZD1222 recipients were seropositive for SARS-CoV-2 at baseline. Because no day 14 peak-response samples were available, the repertoires could be characterized only after the peak T cell response. Vaccine-associated CD4 TCRs spanned the whole spike protein, with dominant responses in regions 160-218 and 743-854.

The CDR3 regions of human TCRbeta chains were analyzed by immunosequencing. The paper's processing steps were these. TCRs in the repertoires were matched against a reference library of SARS-CoV-2-specific TCRs that had been generated with the MIRA antigen-specificity platform. Breadth was defined as the fraction of unique TCRs that were SARS-CoV-2-associated, and depth was defined as the fraction of total T cells that were SARS-CoV-2-associated. Each spike-specific TCR was assigned to its reactive spike region and to a CD4 or CD8 class using the MIRA data. Log10-transformed breadth and depth values were compared by one-way ANOVA with Sidak's multiple comparisons tests. TCRdb provides this immuneACCESS table in a form limited to in-frame rearrangements. Some clones are lacking; in checked studies, under half of them reflect an unresolved V gene, and why the rest are absent is not known. V, J and clone size reflect that table, while D and trimming were determined from the DNA. The sample yields more than 140,000 clones; 85% to 95% were counted once. Of the sample, around 0.9% falls within the top ten clones.

Note on this clone: Its antigen is currently not known. It has no much larger one-base neighbor in the sample; base qualities were not kept.

Per the publication, the time point label means: baseline before first vaccination. The treatment or condition label corresponds to: meningococcal conjugate vaccine given as trial control. Vaccinee samples came from UK trials COV001 and COV002, including a single-blind randomized controlled phase 2/3 trial of AZD1222 (ChAdOx1 nCoV-19) in healthy adults. For TCRbeta chain sequencing, PBMC samples from trial participants were taken at day 0 and at day 28 after the second dose. The specimen comprised peripheral blood, sampled on day 0 of MenACWY control vaccination. The sequence came from an adult in good health. The chain is assembled from TRBV19 and TRBJ1-5; perhaps TRBD1 is the D gene, with 5 bases matching. The DNA sequence reads TGTGCCAGTAGTATTAAGGGGAGAGAGCCCCAGCATTTT. It translates to CASSIKGREPQHF.